This entry describes one TCR beta chain. The antigen this receptor binds is unknown. No quality values exist for individual bases; no much larger clone is one base distant. This entry is derived from a study of Graves' ophthalmopathy and Graves' hyperthyroidism (dated by TCRdb to between 2018 and 2020). Describing the broader study: Peripheral blood was collected at initial diagnosis, before any treatment. To tell Graves' ophthalmopathy apart from Graves' hyperthyroidism, and to predict which patients would progress to ophthalmopathy, the study relied on TCR beta repertoire signatures. In more than 5 hyperthyroidism patients, the T-cell repertoire of thyroid tissue was compared with the T-cell repertoire of blood. Following sampling, methimazole starting at 30 mg daily was administered to hyperthyroidism patients, and high-dose intravenous methylprednisolone was administered to ophthalmopathy patients. In total, under 150 blood samples were TCR-sequenced: some 43 ophthalmopathy, some 72 hyperthyroidism and approximately 17 hyperthyroidism-to-ophthalmopathy patients. For independent validation, a separate cohort was made up of some 19 hyperthyroidism patients plus 17 patients who later progressed from hyperthyroidism to ophthalmopathy. To explore V-J signatures distinguishing ophthalmopathy from hyperthyroidism, a discovery set of 100 patients (43 ophthalmopathy, 57 stable hyperthyroidism) was enrolled.

The ophthalmopathy patients had moderately to severely active disease, with a Clinical Activity Score of 3 or higher, a NOSPECS grade of 4 or higher, and a disease duration of less than 3 months. Patients were excluded if they had other autoimmune diseases, uncontrolled infections, pregnancy or lactation. Clinical symptoms, serum thyroxine, TRAb, thyroid ultrasound and orbital computed tomography formed the basis of the diagnosis. Ficoll-Paque density gradient centrifugation was used to isolate PBMCs from about 10 ml of fresh peripheral blood. Total RNA was extracted with Trizol reagent and quality-checked on an Agilent 2100 Bioanalyzer. For repertoire sequencing, TCR beta CDR3 regions were amplified from RNA transcripts. A first-round RT-PCR used HTBI primers with the Qiagen OneStep RT-PCR kit, followed by a second-round multiplex PCR, size selection and purification. The libraries underwent paired-end sequencing with 100 bp reads on an Illumina HiSeq2000. Per the authors' processing: SOAPnuke was used to process the reads, removing any read that contained adapters or uncalled bases, had a mean Phred below 15, or lacked an exact match to the constant primer or identifier. COPE v1.2.5 was used to merge the high-quality paired reads. Each unique nucleotide sequence was treated as a clonotype, and MiTCR v1.1 was used to align the clonotypes to the IMGT TRB V, D and J references. Analysis was restricted to V-J combinations with a frequency above 0.0001, which covered 99.2% of repertoires. For each V-J combination, a TCR clonal expansion and chaos score was defined as the ratio of F50 clonal expansion to chaos observed in the TCRdist matrix. Welch's t-statistics and random forest were used to reduce features to about a dozen V-J combinations, which were fed into a naive Bayes classifier. Thyroid-blood repertoire similarity was quantified with the Morisita-Horn index. Clones were called with MiXCR by TCRdb after fastp trimmed the public reads at Q25, and only in-frame beta chains were retained. CDR3 protein sequences are deduplicated, and each keeps its most common genes and DNA. The V and J calls here are based on TCRdb, not the publication. The sample data list 660,000 or so distinct CDR3 sequences, and about two fifths of these were observed just once. The ten largest clonotypes hold roughly 3.5% of the sample.

From a lookup of the germline V gene, CDR1 and CDR2 are MNHNS and SASEGT. From the cysteine up to the phenylalanine, the CDR3 has a length of 15 residues. Only the CDR3 part of the read is kept: 45 bases, read in frame from the first base. The trim is 6 bases for V and 8 bases for J, with a gap of 22 bases between the germline ends. Broad study findings and their caveats: Sample size was not statistically predetermined, and group allocation was not concealed from the investigators. In cross-validation, the 13-signature model distinguished ophthalmopathy from stable hyperthyroidism with 85% to 90% sensitivity and just under 84% specificity, and in the test set the corresponding values were approximately 80% and 68%. Most expanded thyroid clonotypes with frequency above 0.001 were also detected in blood, suggesting blood repertoires may reflect the thyroid immune response. In validation, the model predicted ophthalmopathy progression with 55% to 71% sensitivity and approximately 78% specificity; eleven to twelve predicted patients were CT-confirmed with GO in a median of about 6.2 months.

The chain is made from TRBV6-1 and TRBJ2-5; matching of 6 bases hints at TRBD1 as the D gene. Sequencing input: peripheral blood. This clonotype was sampled from an adult man with Graves' ophthalmopathy. The bases are TGTGCCAGCAGCGCCACCGGTAACTTCAGGGGTACCCAGTACTTC. The resulting protein is CASSATGNFRGTQYF.